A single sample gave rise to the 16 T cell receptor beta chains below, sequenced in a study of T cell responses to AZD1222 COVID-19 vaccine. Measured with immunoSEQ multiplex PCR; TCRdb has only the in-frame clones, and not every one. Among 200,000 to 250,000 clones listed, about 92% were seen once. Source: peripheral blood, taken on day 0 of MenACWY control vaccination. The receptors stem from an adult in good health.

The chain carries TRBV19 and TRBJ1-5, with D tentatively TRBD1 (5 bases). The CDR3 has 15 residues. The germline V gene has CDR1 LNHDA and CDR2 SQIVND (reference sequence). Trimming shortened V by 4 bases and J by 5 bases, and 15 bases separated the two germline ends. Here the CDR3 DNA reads TGTGCCAGTAGTAGATCCGGGACGGATTATCAGCCCCAGCATTTT. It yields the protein CASSRSGTDYQPQHF.

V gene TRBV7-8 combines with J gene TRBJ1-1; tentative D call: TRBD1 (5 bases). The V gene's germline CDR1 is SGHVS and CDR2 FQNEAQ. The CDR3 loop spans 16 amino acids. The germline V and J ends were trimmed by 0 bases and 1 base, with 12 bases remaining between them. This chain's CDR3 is CASSLAARGGNTEAFF. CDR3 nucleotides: TGTGCCAGCAGCTTAGCAGCGAGGGGAGGGAACACTGAAGCTTTCTTT.

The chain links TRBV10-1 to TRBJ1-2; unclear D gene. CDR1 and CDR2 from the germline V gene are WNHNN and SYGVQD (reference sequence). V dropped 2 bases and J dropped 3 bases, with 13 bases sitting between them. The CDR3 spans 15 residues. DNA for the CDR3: TGCGCCAGCAGTGAGAGGATCGAGGATGACTATGGCTACACCTTC. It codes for CASSERIEDDYGYTF.

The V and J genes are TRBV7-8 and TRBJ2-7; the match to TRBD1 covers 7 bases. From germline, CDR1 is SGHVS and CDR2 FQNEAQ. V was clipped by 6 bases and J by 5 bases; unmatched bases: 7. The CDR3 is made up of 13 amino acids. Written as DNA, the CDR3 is TGTGCCAGCAGTTCCGACAGGGCGGACGAGCAGTACTTC. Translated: CASSSDRADEQYF.

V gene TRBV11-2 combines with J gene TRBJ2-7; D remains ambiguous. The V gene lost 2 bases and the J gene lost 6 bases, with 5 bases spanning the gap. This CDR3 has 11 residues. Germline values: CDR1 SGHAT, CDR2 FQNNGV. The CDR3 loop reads CASSLHGEQYF. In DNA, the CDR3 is TGTGCCAGCAGCTTACATGGCGAGCAGTACTTC.

CDR3 protein: CASSSDLGYEQYF. CDR3 bases: TGCGCCAGCAGCTCGGACCTGGGGTACGAGCAGTACTTC. The chain uses TRBV5-1 and TRBJ2-7; D remains unclear. Germline lookup yields CDR1 SGHRS and CDR2 YFSETQ. The CDR3 is made up of 13 amino acids. V lost 3 bases to trimming and J lost 4 bases, with 11 bases between them.

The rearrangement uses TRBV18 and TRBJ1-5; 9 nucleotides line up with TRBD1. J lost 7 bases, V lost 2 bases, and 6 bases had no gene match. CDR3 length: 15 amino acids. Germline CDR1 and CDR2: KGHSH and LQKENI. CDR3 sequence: CASSPRTGADQPQHF. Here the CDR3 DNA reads TGTGCCAGCTCACCAAGGACAGGGGCGGACCAGCCCCAGCATTTT.

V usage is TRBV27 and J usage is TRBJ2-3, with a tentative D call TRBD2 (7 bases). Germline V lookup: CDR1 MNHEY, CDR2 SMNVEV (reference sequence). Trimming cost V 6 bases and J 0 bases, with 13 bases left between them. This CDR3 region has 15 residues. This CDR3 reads CASSPGGRSTDTQYF. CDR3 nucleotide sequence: TGTGCCAGCAGCCCCGGGGGGCGAAGCACAGATACGCAGTATTTT.

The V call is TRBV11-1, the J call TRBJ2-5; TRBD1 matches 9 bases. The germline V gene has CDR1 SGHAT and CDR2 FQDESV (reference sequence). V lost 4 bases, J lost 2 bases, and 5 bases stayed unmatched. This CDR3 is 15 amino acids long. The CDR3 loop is CASSSGTGWQETQYF. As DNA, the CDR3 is TGTGCCAGCAGCTCCGGGACAGGGTGGCAAGAGACCCAGTACTTC.

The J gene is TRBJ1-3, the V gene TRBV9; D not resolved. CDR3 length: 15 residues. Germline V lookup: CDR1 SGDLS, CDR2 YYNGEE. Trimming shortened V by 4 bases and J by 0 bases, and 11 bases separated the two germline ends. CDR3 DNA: TGTGCCAGCAGCCCCACCCCAGTCTCTGGAAACACCATATATTTT. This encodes CASSPTPVSGNTIYF.

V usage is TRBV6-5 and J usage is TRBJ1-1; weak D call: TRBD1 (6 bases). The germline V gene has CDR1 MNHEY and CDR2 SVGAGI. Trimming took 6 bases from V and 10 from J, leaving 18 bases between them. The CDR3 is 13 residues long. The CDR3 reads CASSPGGRFGAFF. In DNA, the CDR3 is TGTGCCAGCAGCCCCGGGGGGCGCTTCGGAGCTTTCTTT.

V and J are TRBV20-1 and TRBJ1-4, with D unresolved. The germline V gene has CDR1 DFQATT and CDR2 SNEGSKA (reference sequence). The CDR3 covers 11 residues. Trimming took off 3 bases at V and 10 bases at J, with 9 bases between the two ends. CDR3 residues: CSASWLGKLFF. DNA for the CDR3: TGCAGTGCTAGTTGGCTGGGAAAACTGTTTTTT.

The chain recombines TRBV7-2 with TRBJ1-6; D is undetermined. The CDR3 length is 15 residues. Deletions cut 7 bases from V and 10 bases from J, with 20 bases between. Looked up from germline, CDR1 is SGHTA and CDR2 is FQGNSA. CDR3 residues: CASILSGFLGSPLHF. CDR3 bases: TGTGCCAGCATCCTTAGCGGGTTTCTAGGGTCACCCCTCCACTTT.

The CDR3 protein is CAISESNREEAFF. The CDR3 DNA is TGTGCCATCAGTGAGTCTAACAGGGAAGAAGCTTTCTTT. This chain uses TRBV10-3 with TRBJ1-1; possibly TRBD1 for D (6 bases). Trimming took off 0 bases at V and 8 bases at J, with 10 bases between the two ends. CDR3 length: 13 residues. Germline V gene data show CDR1 as ENHRY and CDR2 as SYGVKD.

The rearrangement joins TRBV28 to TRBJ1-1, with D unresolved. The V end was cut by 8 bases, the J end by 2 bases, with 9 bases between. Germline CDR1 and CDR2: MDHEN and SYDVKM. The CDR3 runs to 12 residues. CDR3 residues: CASLWDNTEAFF. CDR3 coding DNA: TGTGCCAGCCTATGGGATAACACTGAAGCTTTCTTT. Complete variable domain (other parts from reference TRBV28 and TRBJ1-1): DVKVTQSSRYLVKRTGEKVFLECVQDMDHENMFWYRQDPGLGLRLIYFSYDVKMKEKGDIPEGYSVSREKKERFSLILESASTNQTSMYLCASLWDNTEAFFGQGTRLTVV.

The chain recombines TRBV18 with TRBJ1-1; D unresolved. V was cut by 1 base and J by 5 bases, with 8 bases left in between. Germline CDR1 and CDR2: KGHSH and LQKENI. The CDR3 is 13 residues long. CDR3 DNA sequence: TGTGCCAGCTCACCACGCATGGGGACTGAAGCTTTCTTT. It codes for CASSPRMGTEAFF. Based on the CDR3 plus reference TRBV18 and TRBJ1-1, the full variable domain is NAGVMQNPRHLVRRRGQEARLRCSPMKGHSHVYWYRQLPEEGLKFMVYLQKENIIDESGMPKERFSAEFPKEGPSILRIQQVVRGDSAAYFCASSPRMGTEAFFGQGTRLTVV.